This record looks at one TCR beta chain sequence and its context. This record belongs to a study of blood T cell repertoires in COVID-19. In the study overall: There were acute and convalescent COVID-19 samples, and they came from the United States, Italy and Spain. From T cells, B-cell-depleted T cells, or PBMCs came the material, which was cDNA or gDNA.

Under the authors' procedure: Counts of nucleated cells, estimated from reference gene primer amplification, were obtained. Using immunoSEQ multiplex PCR, the repertoire was profiled, and TCRdb retains in-frame clones only, with some absent. The DNA was the basis for D and trimming; V, J and clone size are from that table. This sample yields some 230,000 clones, of which 70% to 90% are seen a single time; around 1% belongs to the top ten. The V gene lost 2 bases and the J gene lost 1 base, with 8 bases spanning the gap. This CDR3 contains 14 residues. In germline, CDR1 is SGHTA, CDR2 FQGNSA. The sequence derives from a man aged 40-49 years with acute or convalescent COVID-19. The genes are TRBV7-2 and TRBJ1-1; the D is unclear. The specimen sequenced was peripheral blood. The CDR3 here is CASSLNPQNTEAFF. The CDR3, as DNA: TGTGCCAGCAGCTTAAACCCACAGAACACTGAAGCTTTCTTT.